This entry lists 13 T cell receptor beta chains sequenced from one sample in a study of OX40 agonist ivuxolimab in advanced cancers. This table comes from immunoSEQ multiplex PCR, and its TCRdb copy is limited to in-frame clones, with some not included. The data show about 20,000 clones, with roughly 78% seen just once and about 21% held by the top ten. The material was CD4+ or CD8+ T cells sorted from blood, obtained in a trial of the OX40 agonist ivuxolimab. The receptors derive from an adult with an advanced solid tumor such as melanoma, head and neck, liver or kidney cancer.

This clone showed up many times. The chain combines TRBV7-8 with TRBJ2-1; TRBD2 aligns across 7 bases. Per the germline V gene, CDR1 is SGHVS and CDR2 is FQNEAQ. The CDR3 length is 16 residues. Germline trimming cut 8 bases from V and 2 bases from J; bases unmatched to any gene: 12. CDR3 region: CASHLWAGTTYNEQFF. CDR3 DNA: TGTGCCAGCCACCTCTGGGCCGGGACTACCTACAATGAGCAGTTCTTC.

The sample holds one count of this clone. V usage is TRBV7-8 and J usage is TRBJ1-2, with D maybe TRBD1 (5 bases). Per the germline V gene, CDR1 is SGHVS and CDR2 is FQNEAQ. CDR3 size: 16 residues. The V end was cut by 5 bases, the J end by 6 bases, with 22 bases between. This CDR3 is CASSEAVLTASNGYTF. CDR3 DNA: TGTGCCAGCAGCGAGGCAGTTCTGACAGCCTCGAATGGCTACACCTTC.

The chain employs TRBV27 and TRBJ2-7; 8 bases align to TRBD2. V lost 2 bases, J lost 1 base, and 4 bases stayed unmatched. CDR1 is MNHEY and CDR2 is SMNVEV in the germline V gene (reference sequence). The CDR3 consists of 15 residues. CDR3 loop: CASSLAGGLSYEQYF. For the CDR3, the DNA is TGTGCCAGCAGTTTAGCGGGGGGTCTATCCTACGAGCAGTACTTC.

This clone was counted only a few times. This chain uses TRBV11-2 with TRBJ2-2, with no clear D. The V end lost 0 bases, the J end lost 6 bases, and 5 bases lay between the germline ends. The CDR3 consists of 13 residues. The germline gives CDR1 SGHAT, CDR2 FQNNGV. In nucleotides, the CDR3 is TGTGCCAGCAGCTTAGATAGAGCCGGGGAGCTGTTTTTT. It is translated as CASSLDRAGELFF.

The chain is built from TRBV28 and TRBJ2-7; D gene unclear. The CDR3 consists of 15 residues. The V gene's germline CDR1 is MDHEN and CDR2 SYDVKM. Between the trimmed V and J ends, which lost 7 bases and 0 bases, there was a span of 16 bases. CDR3 DNA: TGTGCCAGCATCTCAAGGGAATTGAGCTCCTACGAGCAGTACTTC. It translates to CASISRELSSYEQYF.

This clone was counted many times. This sequence joins TRBV11-2 and TRBJ1-1; D not certain. Looked up from germline, CDR1 is SGHAT and CDR2 is FQNNGV. V gave up 0 bases and J gave up 11 bases, with 13 bases separating them. CDR3 length equals 13 residues. This CDR3 reads CASSLDWSLYAFF. The CDR3 DNA reads TGTGCCAGCAGCTTAGATTGGTCCTTGTACGCTTTCTTT.

The rearrangement links TRBV13 to TRBJ1-2; 10 nucleotides match TRBD1. V gave up 4 bases and J gave up 2 bases; unmatched junction bases: 4. The CDR3 spans 15 residues. Germline V CDR1 and CDR2: PRHDT, FYEKMQ (reference sequence). The CDR3 DNA follows: TGTGCCAGCAGCTCTATGACAGGGGGCAACTATGGCTACACCTTC. It codes for CASSSMTGGNYGYTF.

The chain is built from TRBV19 and TRBJ2-7; no reliable D call. Germline V gene data show CDR1 as LNHDA and CDR2 as SQIVND (reference sequence). The CDR3 has 12 residues. The germline V and J ends were trimmed by 5 bases and 2 bases, with 7 bases remaining between them. The CDR3 nucleotides read TGTGCCAGTAGTGACCAAGCCTACGAGCAGTACTTC. It is translated as CASSDQAYEQYF.

In this sample, this clone turned up a few times. The chain carries TRBV2 and TRBJ2-2; D gene uncertain. CDR3 size: 12 residues. The V gene lost 7 bases and the J gene lost 1 base, with 4 bases spanning the gap. CDR1 is SNHLY and CDR2 is FYNNEI in the germline V gene. The CDR3 loop reads CASKGNTGELFF. CDR3 bases: TGTGCCAGCAAGGGGAACACCGGGGAGCTGTTTTTT.

The chain joins TRBV28 to TRBJ1-6; D call uncertain. Germline lookup yields CDR1 MDHEN and CDR2 SYDVKM. The ends were cut back, 3 bases at V and 3 bases at J, with 24 bases in the middle. This CDR3 is built from 20 residues. The CDR3, as DNA: TGTGCCAGCAGTTTGAGCGGGGAAAGGCTTAATATTGTCTATAATTCACCCCTCCACTTT. Translating it yields CASSLSGERLNIVYNSPLHF.

This chain joins TRBV9 and TRBJ2-7; D not resolved. This CDR3 is built from 13 residues. Trimming shortened V by 3 bases and J by 7 bases, and 14 bases separated the two germline ends. From germline, CDR1 is SGDLS and CDR2 YYNGEE. CDR3 in amino acids: CASSAPLRKEQYF. The CDR3 DNA follows: TGTGCCAGCAGCGCGCCCCTCAGGAAGGAGCAGTACTTC. Complete variable domain (other parts from reference TRBV9 and TRBJ2-7): DSGVTQTPKHLITATGQRVTLRCSPRSGDLSVYWYQQSLDQGLQFLIQYYNGEERAKGNILERFSAQQFPDLHSELNLSSLELGDSALYFCASSAPLRKEQYFGPGTRLTVT.

V usage is TRBV15 and J usage is TRBJ1-1; D gene uncertain. This CDR3 is 14 amino acids long. CDR1 and CDR2 (germline): LNHNV, YYDKDF (reference sequence). V was clipped by 0 bases and J by 5 bases, with 10 bases between them. The CDR3 DNA sequence: TGTGCCACCAGCAGAGAGGAAAGTGTAACTGAAGCTTTCTTT. Translation: CATSREESVTEAFF.

Comments on this clone: The identical CDR3 is also encoded by other nucleotide sequences in the sample. This chain links TRBV9 with TRBJ1-3, with a tentative D call TRBD1 (5 bases). Germline lookup yields CDR1 SGDLS and CDR2 YYNGEE. The CDR3 loop spans 15 amino acids. The V and J ends lost 3 bases and 2 bases respectively, with 12 bases between them. CDR3 residues: CASSAAGGTGNTIYF. The CDR3 nucleotides are TGTGCCAGCAGCGCCGCCGGGGGGACTGGAAACACCATATATTTT.